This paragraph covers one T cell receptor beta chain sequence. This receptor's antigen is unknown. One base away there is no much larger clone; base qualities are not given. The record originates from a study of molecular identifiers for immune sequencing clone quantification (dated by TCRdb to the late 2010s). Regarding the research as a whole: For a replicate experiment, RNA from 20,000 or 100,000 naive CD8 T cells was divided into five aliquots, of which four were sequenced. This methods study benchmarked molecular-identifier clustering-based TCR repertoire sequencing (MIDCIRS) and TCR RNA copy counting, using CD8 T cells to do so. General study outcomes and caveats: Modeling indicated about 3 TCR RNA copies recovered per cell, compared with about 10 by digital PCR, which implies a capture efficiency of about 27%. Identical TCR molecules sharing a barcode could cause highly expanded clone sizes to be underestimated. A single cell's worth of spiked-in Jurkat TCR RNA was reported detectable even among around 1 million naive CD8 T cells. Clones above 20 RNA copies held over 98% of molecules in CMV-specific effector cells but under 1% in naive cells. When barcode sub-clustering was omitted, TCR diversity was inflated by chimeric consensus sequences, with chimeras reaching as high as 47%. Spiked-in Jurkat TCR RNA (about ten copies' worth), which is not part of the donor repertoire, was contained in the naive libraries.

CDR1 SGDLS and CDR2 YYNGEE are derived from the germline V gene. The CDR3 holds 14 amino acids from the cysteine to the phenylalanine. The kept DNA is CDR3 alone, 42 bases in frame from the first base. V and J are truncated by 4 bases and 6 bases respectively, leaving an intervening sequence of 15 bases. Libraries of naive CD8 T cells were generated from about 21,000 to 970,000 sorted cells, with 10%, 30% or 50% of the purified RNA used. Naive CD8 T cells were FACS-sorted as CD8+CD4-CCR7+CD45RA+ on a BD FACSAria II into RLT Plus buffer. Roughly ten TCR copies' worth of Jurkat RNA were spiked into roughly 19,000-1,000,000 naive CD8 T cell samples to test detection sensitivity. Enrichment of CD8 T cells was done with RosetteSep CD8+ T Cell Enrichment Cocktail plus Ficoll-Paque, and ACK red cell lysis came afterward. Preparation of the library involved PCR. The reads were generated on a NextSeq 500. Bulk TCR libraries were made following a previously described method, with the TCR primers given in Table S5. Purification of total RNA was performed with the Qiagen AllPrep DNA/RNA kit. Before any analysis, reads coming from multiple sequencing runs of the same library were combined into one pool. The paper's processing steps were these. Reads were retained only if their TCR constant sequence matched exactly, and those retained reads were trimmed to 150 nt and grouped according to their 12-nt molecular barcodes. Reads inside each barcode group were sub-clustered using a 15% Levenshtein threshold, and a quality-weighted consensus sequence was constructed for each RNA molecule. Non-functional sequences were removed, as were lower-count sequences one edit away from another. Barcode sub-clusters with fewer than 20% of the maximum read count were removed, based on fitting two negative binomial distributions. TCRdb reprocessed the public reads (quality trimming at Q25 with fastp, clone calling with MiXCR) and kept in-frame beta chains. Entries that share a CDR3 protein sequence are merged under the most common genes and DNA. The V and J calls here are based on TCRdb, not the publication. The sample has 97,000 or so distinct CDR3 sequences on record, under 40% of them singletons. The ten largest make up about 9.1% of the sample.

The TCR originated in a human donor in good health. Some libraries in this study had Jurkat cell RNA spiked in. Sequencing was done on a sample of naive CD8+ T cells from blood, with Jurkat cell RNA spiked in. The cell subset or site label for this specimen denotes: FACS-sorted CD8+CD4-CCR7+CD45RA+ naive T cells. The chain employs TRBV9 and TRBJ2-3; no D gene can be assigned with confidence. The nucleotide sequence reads TGTGCCAGCAGCCCATTCTTAGACTTGGATACGCAGTATTTT. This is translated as CASSPFLDLDTQYF.